The 2 T cell receptor beta chains presented below share a single source sample, sequenced in a study of early T cells in non-severe SARS-CoV-2 infection. TCRdb analysed the 5' RACE reads with MiXCR anew, one entry per CDR3 protein. The sample has some 57,000 distinct CDR3 sequences; around 8.6% are singletons. The sequences come from whole blood, collected at baseline. These receptors came from an adult who was a healthcare worker with PCR-confirmed SARS-CoV-2 infection or an uninfected control (not recorded which).

In its sample, this clonotype was seen many times. The chain links TRBV6-1 to TRBJ2-1, with D unclear. The CDR3 extends over 16 amino acids. The germline V gene encodes CDR1 MNHNS and CDR2 SASEGT. V was cut by 2 bases and J by 3 bases, with 14 bases left in between. The CDR3 loop reads CASSERPAFRYNEQFF. The CDR3 DNA reads TGTGCCAGCAGTGAACGCCCGGCATTTCGCTACAATGAGCAGTTCTTC.

This clonotype was found many times. The rearrangement links TRBV19 to TRBJ1-5; D is ambiguous. CDR3 length: 13 amino acids. Germline CDR1 is LNHDA and CDR2 is SQIVND (reference sequence). Trimming removed 5 bases from V and 4 bases from J, with 9 bases in between. DNA of the CDR3: TGTGCCAGTAGTGATCGACCGAATCAGCCCCAGCATTTT. Protein sequence: CASSDRPNQPQHF.